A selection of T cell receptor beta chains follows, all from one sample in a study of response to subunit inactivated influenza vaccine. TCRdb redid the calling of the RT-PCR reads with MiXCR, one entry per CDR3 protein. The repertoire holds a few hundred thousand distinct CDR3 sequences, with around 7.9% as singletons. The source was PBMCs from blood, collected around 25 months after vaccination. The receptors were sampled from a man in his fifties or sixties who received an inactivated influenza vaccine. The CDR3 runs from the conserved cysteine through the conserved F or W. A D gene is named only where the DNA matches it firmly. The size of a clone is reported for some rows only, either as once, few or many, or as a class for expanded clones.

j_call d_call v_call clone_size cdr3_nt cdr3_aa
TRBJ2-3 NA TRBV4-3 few TGCGCCAGCAGCCCAGGCCCGAGACAGGTCCCCACAGATACGCAGTATTTT CASSPGPRQVPTDTQYF
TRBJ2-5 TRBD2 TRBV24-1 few TGTGCCACCAGTGACCCTTGGACTAGCGGGGGACAAGAGACCCAGTACTTC CATSDPWTSGGQETQYF
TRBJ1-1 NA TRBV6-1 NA TGTGCCAGCAGAGTCGACAGACCGGGGACTGAAGCTTTCTTT CASRVDRPGTEAFF
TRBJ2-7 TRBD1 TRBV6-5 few TGTGCCAGCAGTTATATGGGGACAGGGGATTGGAAGCAGTACTTC CASSYMGTGDWKQYF
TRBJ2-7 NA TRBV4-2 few TGTGCCAGCAGCCAAGATTTCCGGGGAGCCCAGTACGAGCAGTACTTC CASSQDFRGAQYEQYF
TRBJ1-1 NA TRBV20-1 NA TGCAGTGCTAGAGAGCGTGGGGAGACTGAAGCTTTCTTT CSARERGETEAFF
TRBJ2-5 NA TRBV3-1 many TGTGCCAGCAGCCAAGACTTCAGTGGGCAGGGAAAAGAGACCCAGTACTTC CASSQDFSGQGKETQYF
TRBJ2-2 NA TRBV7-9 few TGTGCCAGCAGCTTAACCGGGAGTCCCGGGGAGCTGTTTTTT CASSLTGSPGELFF
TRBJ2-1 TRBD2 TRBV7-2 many TGTGCCAGCAGCTTCGGGGGGGCCTCCTACAATGAGCAGTTCTTC CASSFGGASYNEQFF
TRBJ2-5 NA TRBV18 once TGTGCCAGCTCACCACCGGGCACCCGTGCGGAAGAGACCCAGTACTTC CASSPPGTRAEETQYF
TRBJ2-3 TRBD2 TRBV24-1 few TGTGCCACCAGTGACACCGATACTAGCGCAGATACGCAGTATTTT CATSDTDTSADTQYF
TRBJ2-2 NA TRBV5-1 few TGCGCCAGCAGCTTGGTCCTTAGGTCCACCGGGGAGCTGTTTTTT CASSLVLRSTGELFF
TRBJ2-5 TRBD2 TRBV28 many TGTGCCAGCAGTTTATGGCGGGAGTCCCAAGAGACCCAGTACTTC CASSLWRESQETQYF
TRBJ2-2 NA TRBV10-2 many TGCGCCAGCATGGGTTTAACGAACACCGGGGAGCTGTTTTTT CASMGLTNTGELFF
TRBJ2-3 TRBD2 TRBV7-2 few TGTGCCAGCAGCGCCGGTCGTAGCGGGGGTGGGACAGATACGCAGTATTTT CASSAGRSGGGTDTQYF
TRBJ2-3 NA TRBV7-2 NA TGTGCCAGCAGCTTGAGACAGACGCTATACACAGATACGCAGTATTTT CASSLRQTLYTDTQYF
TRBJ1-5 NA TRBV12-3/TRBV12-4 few TGTGCCAGCAGTCTGCACGGGTTCAGCAATCAGCCCCAGCATTTT CASSLHGFSNQPQHF
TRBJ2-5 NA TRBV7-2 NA TGTGCCAGCAGCGGATACTCCCCACCTGTCCAGTACTTC CASSGYSPPVQYF
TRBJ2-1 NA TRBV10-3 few TGTGCCATCAGTGGTCTAGCCTATGAGCAGTTCTTC CAISGLAYEQFF
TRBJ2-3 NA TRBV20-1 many TGCAGTGCTAGAAAAGGGGCCTCCACAGATACGCAGTATTTT CSARKGASTDTQYF
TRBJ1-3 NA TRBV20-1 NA TGCAGTGCCCAGGAGACGGGTATAAGCTCTGGAAACACCATATATTTT CSAQETGISSGNTIYF
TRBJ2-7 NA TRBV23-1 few TGCGCCACCCGGACCTACGAGCAGTACTTC CATRTYEQYF
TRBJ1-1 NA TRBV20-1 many TGCAGTCCGGGGGTCACTGAAGCTTTCTTT CSPGVTEAFF
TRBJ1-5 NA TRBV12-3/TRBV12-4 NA TGTGCCAGCAGTTTAGATTTCGGGGCCCTTCTGAACAGTCAGCCCCAGCATTTT CASSLDFGALLNSQPQHF
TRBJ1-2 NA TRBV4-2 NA TGTGCCAGCAGCCAAGAAGAGGGAGAAGAGAGTGGCTACACCTTC CASSQEEGEESGYTF
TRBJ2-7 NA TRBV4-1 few TGCGCCAGCAGCCAAGTAGTAACGGCCTACGAGCAGTACTTC CASSQVVTAYEQYF
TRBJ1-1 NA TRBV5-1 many TGCGCCAGCAGCTTGGCGGGGACTCTGAACACTGAAGCTTTCTTT CASSLAGTLNTEAFF
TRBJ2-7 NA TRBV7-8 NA TGTGCCAGCAGCTTAGGTGGGGGGACGGACGAGCAGTACTTC CASSLGGGTDEQYF
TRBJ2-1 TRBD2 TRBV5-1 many TGCGCCAGCAGCTTGGGTAGTAGCGGGGGTTTCTACAATGAGCAGTTCTTC CASSLGSSGGFYNEQFF
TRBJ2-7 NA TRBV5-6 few TGTGCCAGCAGCGCGGACAGCTCCTACGAGCAGTACTTC CASSADSSYEQYF
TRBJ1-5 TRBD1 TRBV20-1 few TGCAGTGCTAGCGGACAGGTCAATCAGCCCCAGCATTTT CSASGQVNQPQHF
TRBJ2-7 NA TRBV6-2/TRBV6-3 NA TGTGCCAGCTCGGCTACAGTGGTCTCCTACGAGCAGTACTTC CASSATVVSYEQYF
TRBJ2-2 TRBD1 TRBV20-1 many TGCAGTGCCCTACAGGGGTCTACCACCGGGGAGCTGTTTTTT CSALQGSTTGELFF
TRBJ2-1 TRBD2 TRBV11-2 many TGTGCCAGCAGCTTTTTCGGGCAGGGACTAGCGATCTACAATGAGCAGTTCTTC CASSFFGQGLAIYNEQFF
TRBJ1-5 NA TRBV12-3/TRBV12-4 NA TGTGCCAGCAGTACCATGAATCAGCCCCAGCATTTT CASSTMNQPQHF
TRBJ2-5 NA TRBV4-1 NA TGCGCCAGCAGCCAGTTAGGACTCCGCCAAGAGACCCAGTACTTC CASSQLGLRQETQYF
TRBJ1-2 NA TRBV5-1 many TGCGCCAGCAGCCTATCCGGGACTCCATATGGCTACACCTTC CASSLSGTPYGYTF
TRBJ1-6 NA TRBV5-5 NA TGTGCCAGCAGCTACAGCCAGAGCTCCTATAATTCACCCCTCCACTTT CASSYSQSSYNSPLHF
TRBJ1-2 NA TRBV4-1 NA TGCGCCAGCAGCCAAGTTGGAACAGGGAGGGGTGATAACTATGGCTACACCTTC CASSQVGTGRGDNYGYTF
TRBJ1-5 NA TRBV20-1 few TGCAGTGCTAGAGACTTTGTGAGGGGGGATCAGCCCCAGCATTTT CSARDFVRGDQPQHF
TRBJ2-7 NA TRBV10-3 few TGTGCCCTCTCCCCCGCGTTAAACGACGAGCAGTACTTC CALSPALNDEQYF
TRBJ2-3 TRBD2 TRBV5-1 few TGCGCCAGCAGCTTGCCTCAAGCGGCGGGAGGGAGTTATTTT CASSLPQAAGGSYF
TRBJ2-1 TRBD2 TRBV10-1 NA TGCGCCAGCAGTAAGGGACTAGCAAACTACAATGAGCAGTTCTTC CASSKGLANYNEQFF
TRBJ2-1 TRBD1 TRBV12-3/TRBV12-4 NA TGTGCCAGCAGAAGCCGGGACAGGGTCTACAATGAGCAGTTCTTC CASRSRDRVYNEQFF
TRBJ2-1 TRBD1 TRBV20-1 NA TGCAGTGCTGGGGACAGTCGGACCTACAATGAGCAGTTCTTC CSAGDSRTYNEQFF
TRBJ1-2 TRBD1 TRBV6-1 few TGTGCCAGCAGTGACGGGACAGGAAACTATGGCTACACCTTC CASSDGTGNYGYTF
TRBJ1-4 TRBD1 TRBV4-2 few TGTGCCAGCAGCCAAGTAGGGACAGGGGGTGAAAAACTGTTTTTT CASSQVGTGGEKLFF
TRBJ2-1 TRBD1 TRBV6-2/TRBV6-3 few TGTGCCAGCAGTTACTCGGGGCCCTGGGACAGCGCCTACAATGAGCAGTTCTTC CASSYSGPWDSAYNEQFF
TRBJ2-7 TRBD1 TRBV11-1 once TGTGCCAGCAGCTTAACCCAGGGGGCGCTCGACGAGCAGTACTTC CASSLTQGALDEQYF
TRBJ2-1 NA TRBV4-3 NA TGCGCCAGCAGCCAACTTTTCACCGCCTCCTACAATGAGCAGTTCTTC CASSQLFTASYNEQFF
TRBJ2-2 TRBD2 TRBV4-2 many TGTGCCAGCAGCCAAGATTGGAGGGAGGGCCAATCCGGGGAGCTGTTTTTT CASSQDWREGQSGELFF
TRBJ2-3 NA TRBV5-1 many TGCGCCAGCAGCTTGAGAGACCGTCTATCATTTACAGATACGCAGTATTTT CASSLRDRLSFTDTQYF
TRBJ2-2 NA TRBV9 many TGTGCCAGCAGCGTACGCACGGCCGCGAACACCGGGGAGCTGTTTTTT CASSVRTAANTGELFF
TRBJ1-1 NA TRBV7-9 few TGTGCCAGCAGCTTAGTTACCCCTGAAGCTTTCTTT CASSLVTPEAFF
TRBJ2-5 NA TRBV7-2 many TGTGCCAGCAGCCCTAGAGGGGAGACATATTTCCAAGAGACCCAGTACTTC CASSPRGETYFQETQYF
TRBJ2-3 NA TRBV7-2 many TGTGCCAGCAGCTTAGACCCGGTGGGTACGCAGTATTTT CASSLDPVGTQYF
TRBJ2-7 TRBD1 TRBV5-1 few TGCGCCAGCAGCTTGATGAGTGGACAGGGCTACGAGCAGTACTTC CASSLMSGQGYEQYF
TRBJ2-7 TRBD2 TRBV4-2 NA TGTGCCAGCAGCCAAGCCTTCCTAGCGGACCCCTCCTACGAGCAGTACTTC CASSQAFLADPSYEQYF
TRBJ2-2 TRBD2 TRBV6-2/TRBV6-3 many TGTGCCAGCAGTTACACTAGCGGGGGCCCGAACACCGGGGAGCTGTTTTTT CASSYTSGGPNTGELFF